One sample yielded the 20 T cell receptor beta chains listed below, sequenced in a study of control samples from healthy donors and cancer patients. Generated by immunoSEQ multiplex PCR, the TCRdb table keeps only in-frame clones and is missing some. This table has some 150,000 clones, around 93% appearing once. The sequenced material came from blood. The receptors were gathered from a woman in her sixties in good health.

CDR3: CASSNRGYEKLFF. The CDR3 DNA reads TGTGCCAGCAGCAACAGGGGTTATGAAAAACTGTTTTTT. This chain connects TRBV12-3 or TRBV12-4 to TRBJ1-4; 7 bases fit TRBD1. This CDR3 contains 13 residues. With 6 bases clipped from V and 6 bases from J, the junction kept 4 bases outside the gene matches.

The DNA of the CDR3 is TGCGCCAGCAGCCAAGGTTACGCGACCCGGGCGGACCATGGCTACACCTTC. It is translated as CASSQGYATRADHGYTF. The chain joins TRBV4-3 to TRBJ1-2; D not resolved. Germline V gives CDR1 LGHNA, CDR2 YSLEER. V was shortened by 1 base and J by 6 bases, with 21 bases between the two germline ends. The CDR3 totals 17 residues.

V gene TRBV5-4 combines with J gene TRBJ2-2; D gene uncertain. CDR1 is SGHNT, CDR2 YYREEE, per germline (reference sequence). Trimming took 3 bases from V and 4 from J, leaving 16 bases between them. This CDR3 region has 16 residues. CDR3 DNA: TGTGCCAGCAGCTCTACCGCAAACTCAGGCACCGGGGAGCTGTTTTTT. Amino acids: CASSSTANSGTGELFF.

This chain uses TRBV27 with TRBJ1-5, with TRBD1 matching 8 bases. Germline-derived CDR1 and CDR2 are MNHEY and SMNVEV (reference sequence). The V gene end was trimmed by 6 bases and the J gene end by 1 base; junction bases not matched to a gene: 8. CDR3 length equals 16 residues. The CDR3 DNA sequence: TGTGCCAGCAGCCCGGGCGACAGGGGAAGCAATCAGCCCCAGCATTTT. This codes for CASSPGDRGSNQPQHF.

This chain connects TRBV6-5 to TRBJ1-2; 11 nucleotides match TRBD1. Germline trimming cut 10 bases from V and 8 bases from J; bases unmatched to any gene: 9. The CDR3 length is 13 residues. Germline V gives CDR1 MNHEY, CDR2 SVGAGI. The CDR3 protein is CATIGQGARGYTF. In nucleotides, the CDR3 is TGTGCCACCATAGGACAGGGGGCGCGCGGCTACACCTTC.

The chain combines TRBV19 with TRBJ1-1, with no clear D. The germline CDR1 and CDR2 sequences are LNHDA and SQIVND (reference sequence). This CDR3 comprises 11 residues. V gave up 7 bases and J gave up 1 base, with 4 bases separating them. The CDR3 reads CASKTNTEAFF. CDR3 nucleotide sequence: TGTGCCAGTAAGACGAACACTGAAGCTTTCTTT.

V and J are TRBV25-1 and TRBJ1-1, with TRBD1 as a possible D gene (6 bases). This CDR3 comprises 16 residues. In germline, CDR1 is MGHDK, CDR2 SYGVNS. Trimming shortened V by 3 bases and J by 2 bases, and 16 bases separated the two germline ends. CDR3 sequence: CASSDPSGGTNTEAFF. In nucleotides, the CDR3 is TGTGCCAGCAGTGACCCTTCGGGGGGGACAAACACTGAAGCTTTCTTT. Filled out from reference TRBV25-1 and TRBJ1-1, the complete variable domain reads EADIYQTPRYLVIGTGKKITLECSQTMGHDKMYWYQQDPGMELHLIHYSYGVNSTEKGDLSSESTVSRIRTEHFPLTLESARPSHTSQYLCASSDPSGGTNTEAFFGQGTRLTVV.

V and J are TRBV19 and TRBJ2-3; tentative D call: TRBD2 (6 bases). Trimming removed 6 bases from V and 4 bases from J, with 14 bases in between. Germline CDR1 and CDR2: LNHDA and SQIVND (reference sequence). CDR3 size: 14 residues. The CDR3 here is CASRPQSGADTQYF. The CDR3 DNA follows: TGTGCCAGTAGACCCCAGTCGGGGGCAGATACGCAGTATTTT. The full variable domain, rest sourced from reference TRBV19 and TRBJ2-3, is DGGITQSPKYLFRKEGQNVTLSCEQNLNHDAMYWYRQDPGQGLRLIYYSQIVNDFQKGDIAEGYSVSREKKESFPLTVTSAQKNPTAFYLCASRPQSGADTQYFGPGTRLTVL.

This clone was seen only once. The chain couples TRBV7-2 to TRBJ1-1; 7 nucleotides line up with TRBD1. Germline V gives CDR1 SGHTA, CDR2 FQGNSA. Germline trimming cut 5 bases from V and 1 base from J; bases unmatched to any gene: 4. CDR3 size: 14 residues. Here the CDR3 reads CASSPGTANTEAFF. The DNA for the CDR3 is TGTGCCAGCAGCCCCGGGACAGCGAACACTGAAGCTTTCTTT.

J is TRBJ1-1 and V is TRBV4-1, with 12 bases fitting TRBD1. This CDR3 spans 19 amino acids. The germline gives CDR1 MGHRA, CDR2 YSYEKL. V shed 5 bases, J shed 6 bases, and the junction held 19 bases outside the gene matches. The CDR3 nucleotides read TGCGCCAGCAGCGGGACAGGGGGCGGGACTGATGGGGTCCGTCCTGAAGCTTTCTTT. It codes for CASSGTGGGTDGVRPEAFF.

This rearrangement joins TRBV29-1 to TRBJ2-3; unclear D gene. Germline lookup yields CDR1 SQVTM and CDR2 ANQGSEA. Trimming shortened V by 5 bases and J by 6 bases, and 9 bases separated the two germline ends. There are 11 residues in the CDR3. The CDR3 loop is CSVLLLDTQYF. As DNA, the CDR3 is TGCAGCGTTCTTTTATTGGATACGCAGTATTTT.

V gene TRBV19 combines with J gene TRBJ2-3; TRBD1 agrees at 8 bases. Germline CDR1 LNHDA, CDR2 SQIVND (reference sequence). The CDR3 length is 17 residues. V shed 8 bases and J 3 bases; nucleotides not matched to a gene: 16. The CDR3 spells CASAGQGGPERTDTQYF. In DNA, the CDR3 is TGTGCCAGTGCTGGACAGGGAGGTCCGGAGAGGACAGATACGCAGTATTTT.

The chain couples TRBV9 to TRBJ1-6; the D gene is possibly TRBD1 (6 bases). The V end was cut by 4 bases, the J end by 5 bases, with 19 bases between. The CDR3 is made up of 17 amino acids. Germline V gene sequence: CDR1 SGDLS, CDR2 YYNGEE. CDR3 amino acids: CASSTGGWAADNSPLHF. The CDR3, as DNA: TGTGCCAGCAGCACTGGGGGCTGGGCAGCAGATAATTCACCCCTCCACTTT.

This chain uses TRBV2 with TRBJ1-5, with a possible D match to TRBD1 (6 bases). Trimming took off 1 base at V and 2 bases at J, with 12 bases between the two ends. The CDR3 consists of 16 residues. The germline V gene encodes CDR1 SNHLY and CDR2 FYNNEI. CDR3 sequence reads: CASSEEGGAGNQPQHF. In DNA form, the CDR3 reads TGTGCCAGCAGTGAAGAGGGGGGGGCCGGCAATCAGCCCCAGCATTTT. Full variable domain (rest looked up from reference TRBV2 and TRBJ1-5): EPEVTQTPSHQVTQMGQEVILRCVPISNHLYFYWYRQILGQKVEFLVSFYNNEISEKSEIFDDQFSVERPDGSNFTLKIRSTKLEDSAMYFCASSEEGGAGNQPQHFGDGTRLSIL.

This CDR3 is CASSPQGSGELFF. Written as DNA, the CDR3 is TGTGCCAGCAGTCCACAGGGTTCCGGGGAGCTGTTTTTT. This sequence joins TRBV2 and TRBJ2-2, with D possibly being TRBD1 (6 bases). The germline V gene encodes CDR1 SNHLY and CDR2 FYNNEI. The length of the CDR3 is 13 residues. V was cut by 5 bases and J by 6 bases, with 10 bases left in between.

The V call is TRBV10-2, the J call TRBJ1-3, with D possibly TRBD1 on 5 matching bases. The V and J ends lost 6 bases and 4 bases respectively, with 13 bases between them. The germline gives CDR1 WSHSY, CDR2 SAAADI. This CDR3 is 14 amino acids long. DNA of the CDR3: TGCGCCAGCAGATCAGGGTTTTCAGGAAACACCATATATTTT. Amino acid sequence: CASRSGFSGNTIYF.

The chain joins TRBV12-3 or TRBV12-4 to TRBJ2-7, with D perhaps matching TRBD1 (6 bases). Trimming pared 3 bases from V and 2 bases from J, leaving 8 bases between. The CDR3 spans 13 residues. The CDR3 region has the DNA TGTGCCAGCAGTTTTACAGGGCCCTACGAGCAGTACTTC. Protein product: CASSFTGPYEQYF.

This chain connects TRBV15 to TRBJ1-5, with TRBD1 as a possible D gene (6 bases). V dropped 4 bases and J dropped 1 base, with 17 bases sitting between them. The germline CDR1 and CDR2 sequences are LNHNV and YYDKDF (reference sequence). This CDR3 is built from 17 residues. The DNA for the CDR3 is TGTGCCACCAGCAAGAGGGGGGGACCGATAAGCAATCAGCCCCAGCATTTT. Its protein product is CATSKRGGPISNQPQHF.

This clone was seen once. This chain uses TRBV9 with TRBJ1-3; D uncertain. The CDR3 length is 13 residues. Looked up from germline, CDR1 is SGDLS and CDR2 is YYNGEE. The ends were cut back, 5 bases at V and 0 bases at J, with 6 bases in the middle. CDR3: CASSADSGNTIYF. CDR3 coding DNA: TGTGCCAGCAGTGCAGACTCTGGAAACACCATATATTTT.

The chain couples TRBV5-4 to TRBJ1-1; no definite D call. Trimming took 3 bases from V and 6 from J, leaving 12 bases between them. This CDR3 is 13 amino acids long. Germline CDR1 SGHNT, CDR2 YYREEE (reference sequence). The CDR3 nucleotides read TGTGCCAGCAGCTCTGGCACAAGGGCTGAAGCTTTCTTT. It codes for CASSSGTRAEAFF.